This paragraph covers one TCR beta chain sequence. This entry belongs to a study of blood T cells in healthy people across ages. Sample-barcoded 5' priming and a J-beta primer mix drove a second PCR of about 6 to 12 cycles. TCRdb re-analysed the 5' RACE reads in MiXCR, keeping a single row per CDR3 protein. The data hold about 650,000 distinct CDR3 sequences, with more than 45% observed a single time. The sample comprised blood. The source of this sequence is a woman over 75 in good health.

The CDR3 DNA sequence: TGTGCCAGCAGCCACACAGAGAATTACTACGAGCAGTACTTC. Translated, it gives CASSHTENYYEQYF. The rearrangement links TRBV7-9 to TRBJ2-7; the D is unclear. The CDR3 contains 14 residues. Germline assignment: CDR1 SEHNR and CDR2 FQNEAQ (reference sequence). Trimming stripped 5 bases from V and 3 bases from J, with 14 bases between.